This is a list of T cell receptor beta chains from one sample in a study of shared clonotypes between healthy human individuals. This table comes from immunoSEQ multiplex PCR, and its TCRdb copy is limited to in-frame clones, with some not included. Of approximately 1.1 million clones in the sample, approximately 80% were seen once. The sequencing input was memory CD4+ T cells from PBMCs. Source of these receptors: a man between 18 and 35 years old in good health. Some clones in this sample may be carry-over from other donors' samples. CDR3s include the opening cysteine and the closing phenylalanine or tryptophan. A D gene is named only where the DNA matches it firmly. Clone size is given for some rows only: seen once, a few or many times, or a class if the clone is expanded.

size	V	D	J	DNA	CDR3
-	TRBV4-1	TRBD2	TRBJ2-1	TGCGCCAGCAGCCAAGAAAGGACTAGCGGGAGGTACAATGAGCAGTTCTTC	CASSQERTSGRYNEQFF
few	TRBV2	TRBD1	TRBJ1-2	TGTGCCAGCAGCGGGCAGGGGGTCGATGGCTACACCTTC	CASSGQGVDGYTF
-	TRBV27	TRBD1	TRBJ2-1	TGTGCCAGCAGTTCCCATCGGGACAGTGGGAGAAGGGATGAGCAGTTCTTC	CASSSHRDSGRRDEQFF
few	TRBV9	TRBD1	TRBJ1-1	TGTGCCAGCAGCCCTACGGGTAGACAGGGGGCTTTCTTT	CASSPTGRQGAFF
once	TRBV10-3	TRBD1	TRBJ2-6	TGTGCCATCGGGAGGACAGGGGACTCTGGGGCCAACGTCCTGACTTTC	CAIGRTGDSGANVLTF
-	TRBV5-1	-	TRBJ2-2	TGCGCCAGCAGCCGTGACAGGTCCGGGGGCACCGGGGAGCTGTTTTTT	CASSRDRSGGTGELFF
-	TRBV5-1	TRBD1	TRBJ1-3	TGCGCCAGCAAAGAAGGACAGGACTCTGGAAACACCATATATTTT	CASKEGQDSGNTIYF
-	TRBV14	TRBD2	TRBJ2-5	TGTGCCAGCAGCCGGCACTTGGGGGGGGAGACCCAGTACTTC	CASSRHLGGETQYF
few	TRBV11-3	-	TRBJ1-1	TGTGCCAGCAGCTTGAACCAGAACACTGAAGCTTTCTTT	CASSLNQNTEAFF
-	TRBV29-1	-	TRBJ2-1	TGCAGCGCAGCCATACTCAAATCCTACAATGAGCAGTTCTTC	CSAAILKSYNEQFF
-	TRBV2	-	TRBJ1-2	TGTGCCAGCAGCCCAATACCCCGGACAGCACGCGGCTACACCTTC	CASSPIPRTARGYTF
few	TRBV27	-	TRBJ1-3	TGTGCCAGCACCCAGGGAGACCCTAGGTCTGGAAACACCATATATTTT	CASTQGDPRSGNTIYF
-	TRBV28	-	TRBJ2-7	TGTGCCAGCAGTTTATTTGGGGGGTCCTACGAGCAGTACTTC	CASSLFGGSYEQYF
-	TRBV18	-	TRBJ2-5	TGTGCCAGCTCACCGGGCCAGCCTAAAGAGACCCAGTACTTC	CASSPGQPKETQYF
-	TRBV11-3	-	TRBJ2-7	TGTGCCAGCAGCTTAGTCGGGACGTCCTACGAGCAGTACTTC	CASSLVGTSYEQYF
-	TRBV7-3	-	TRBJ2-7	TGTGCCAGCAGCTTAACGCAGGTCAGGGACGAGCAGTACTTC	CASSLTQVRDEQYF
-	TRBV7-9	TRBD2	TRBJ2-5	TGTGCCAGCAGCGAAAAGGGACTAGCGGGCGCCCGGGGAGAGACCCAGTACTTC	CASSEKGLAGARGETQYF
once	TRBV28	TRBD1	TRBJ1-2	TGTGCCAGCAGTCAGGGGGCGAACTATGGCTACACCTTC	CASSQGANYGYTF
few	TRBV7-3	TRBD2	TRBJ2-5	TGTGCCAGCAGCTCCGACCGCGGGGGGACCCAGTACTTC	CASSSDRGGTQYF
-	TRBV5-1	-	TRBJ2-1	TGCGCCAGCAGCCCGGCCGGGACGCCCTACAATGAGCAGTTCTTC	CASSPAGTPYNEQFF
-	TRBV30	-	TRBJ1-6	TGTGCCTGGGGGGAGAATTCACCCCTCCACTTT	CAWGENSPLHF
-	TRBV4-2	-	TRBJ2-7	TGTGCCAGCAGCCAGGAATACCGACCCGGGACCGCCAGCTACGAGCAGTACTTC	CASSQEYRPGTASYEQYF
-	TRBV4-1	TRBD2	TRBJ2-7	TGCGCCAGCAGCTCGGACCCAACAGCGGGATCCTACGAGCAGTACTTC	CASSSDPTAGSYEQYF
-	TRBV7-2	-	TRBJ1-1	TGTGCCAGCAGCTTAGCAGGGTGGATGAACACTGAAGCTTTCTTT	CASSLAGWMNTEAFF
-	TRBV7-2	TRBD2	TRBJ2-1	TGTGCCAGCAGCTTAACGGCGGGGGGATACAATGAGCAGTTCTTC	CASSLTAGGYNEQFF
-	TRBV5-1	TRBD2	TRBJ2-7	TGCGCCAGCAGCCAGGGGACTAGCGGGTACTTCTCCTACGAGCAGTACTTC	CASSQGTSGYFSYEQYF
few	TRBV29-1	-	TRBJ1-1	TGCAGCGTTGACCGGGACGGAACTGAAGCTTTCTTT	CSVDRDGTEAFF
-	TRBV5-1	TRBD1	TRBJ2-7	TGCGCCAGCAGCCTTGGACAGGGTAGGTACGAGCAGTACTTC	CASSLGQGRYEQYF
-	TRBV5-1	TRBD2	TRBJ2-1	TGCGCCAGCAGCTTAGGGGAGGGCTCGGAGCAGTTCTTC	CASSLGEGSEQFF
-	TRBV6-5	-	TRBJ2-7	TGTGCCAGCAGCCTGGACGGATCCTACGAGCAGTACTTC	CASSLDGSYEQYF
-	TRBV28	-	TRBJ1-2	TGTGCCAGCAGTTTCCCGGACAGAGGAATCTATGGCTACACCTTC	CASSFPDRGIYGYTF
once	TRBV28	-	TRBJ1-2	TGTGCCAGCAGCACCGCAGGGATACCCTATGGCTACACCTTC	CASSTAGIPYGYTF
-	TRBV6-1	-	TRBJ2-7	TGTGCCAGCAGTGTTCCCAGGCCCTCCTACGAGCAGTACTTC	CASSVPRPSYEQYF
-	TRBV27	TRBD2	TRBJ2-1	TGTGCCAGCAGTTTAATCCCTAGCGGGGGTGAGCAGTTCTTC	CASSLIPSGGEQFF
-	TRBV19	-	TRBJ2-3	TGTGCCAGTAGTATACCTCAGGAGGCTAGTACGCAGTATTTT	CASSIPQEASTQYF
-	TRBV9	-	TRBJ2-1	TGTGCCAGCAGCCCCGGGGCACACTCCTACAATGAGCAGTTCTTC	CASSPGAHSYNEQFF
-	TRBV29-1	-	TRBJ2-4	TGCAGCGTTGCCGCCCACACCAAAAACATTCAGTACTTC	CSVAAHTKNIQYF
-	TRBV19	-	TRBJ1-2	TGTGCCAGTAGCCTCCTTGGCGATTTTAACTATGGCTACACCTTC	CASSLLGDFNYGYTF
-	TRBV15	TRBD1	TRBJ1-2	TGTGCCACCAGCAGAGATCGGGACAGGGGTGGCTACACCTTC	CATSRDRDRGGYTF
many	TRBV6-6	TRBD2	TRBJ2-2	TGTGCCAGCAGTTCCCGACTAGCAGCGAACACCGGGGAGCTGTTTTTT	CASSSRLAANTGELFF